A single sample gave rise to the 26 T cell receptor beta chains below, sequenced in a study of T cells in Graves' hyperthyroidism and ophthalmopathy. The investigators amplified TCR beta CDR3 regions from RNA transcripts. An initial round of RT-PCR targeting the TCR CDR3 relied on the HTBI primer set. TCRdb re-analysed the multiplex PCR reads in MiXCR, keeping a single row per CDR3 protein. The sample has hundreds of thousands of distinct CDR3 sequences; 14% are singletons. Sequenced material: blood. The receptor set was obtained from a young woman with Graves' hyperthyroidism.

With respect to this clonotype: The junction departs from germline at one end; a sequencing error may be responsible. This chain uses TRBV10-2 with TRBJ2-2, with a tentative D call TRBD2 (5 bases). The germline CDR1 and CDR2 sequences are WSHSY and SAAADI. This CDR3 has 16 residues. Written as DNA, the CDR3 is TGCGCCAGCAGTGAGTGGGCTAGCTCGAACACCGAGGAGCTGTTTTTT. Amino acid sequence: CASSEWASSNTEELFF.

This clonotype has at least ten counts. J is TRBJ2-7 and V is TRBV6-5, with 9 bases matching TRBD2. CDR3 size: 15 residues. In germline, CDR1 is MNHEY, CDR2 SVGAGI. V dropped 0 bases and J dropped 9; count of bases not matched to a gene: 9. The CDR3 is CASSYSRTSGQVQYF. The CDR3 DNA sequence: TGTGCCAGCAGTTACTCTCGCACTAGCGGGCAGGTGCAGTACTTC.

This clonotype was detected many times. The chain is built from TRBV18 and TRBJ1-2; no clear D gene. Trimming shortened V by 6 bases and J by 5 bases, and 16 bases separated the two germline ends. The length of the CDR3 is 14 residues. Germline values: CDR1 KGHSH, CDR2 LQKENI. The CDR3 DNA reads TGTGCCAGCTCTCCCACGGGAGAAGTATATGGCTACACCTTC. Translating it yields CASSPTGEVYGYTF.

This clonotype was recorded at least ten times. The J gene is TRBJ2-3, the V gene TRBV3-1; tentative D call: TRBD2 (5 bases). Germline CDR1 and CDR2: LGHDT and YNNKEL (reference sequence). Trimming cost V 1 base and J 3 bases, with 11 bases left between them. The CDR3 has 15 residues. The CDR3 sequence: CASSQGLSLTDTQYF. The DNA for the CDR3 is TGTGCCAGCAGCCAAGGACTATCTCTGACAGATACGCAGTATTTT.

In this sample, this clonotype turned up many times. This chain links TRBV18 with TRBJ2-3; possibly TRBD1 for D (6 bases). The germline CDR1 and CDR2 sequences are KGHSH and LQKENI. V was shortened by 3 bases and J by 0 bases, with 10 bases between the two germline ends. The CDR3 sequence is 15 residues long. The CDR3 bases are TGTGCCAGCTCACCTTTCGGACAGAGCACAGATACGCAGTATTTT. Translated: CASSPFGQSTDTQYF.

This clonotype was seen a few times. This chain uses TRBV4-2 with TRBJ2-3; D is unresolved. The germline V and J ends were trimmed by 3 bases and 4 bases, with 20 bases remaining between them. CDR3 length: 17 residues. Germline CDR1 LGHNA, CDR2 YNFKEQ. CDR3: CASSQPIGRDGADTQYF. As DNA, the CDR3 is TGTGCCAGCAGCCAGCCCATCGGAAGGGATGGGGCAGATACGCAGTATTTT.

The table lists this clonotype with a few counts. V and J are TRBV18 and TRBJ1-3, with D maybe TRBD1 (6 bases). CDR1 is KGHSH, CDR2 LQKENI, per germline. V was trimmed by 6 bases and J by 7 bases, leaving 19 bases between them. The CDR3 is made up of 15 amino acids. DNA for the CDR3: TGTGCCAGCTCGCAACAGGGACATCTAGCGAACACCATATATTTT. It codes for CASSQQGHLANTIYF.

J is TRBJ2-7 and V is TRBV29-1; 7 nucleotides agree with TRBD1. Germline CDR1 reads SQVTM; CDR2 reads ANQGSEA. V shed 6 bases and J 3 bases; nucleotides not matched to a gene: 8. The CDR3 is made up of 13 amino acids. This CDR3 is CSVRRDRDYEQYF. CDR3 DNA sequence: TGCAGCGTGCGCCGGGACAGAGACTACGAGCAGTACTTC.

This clonotype occurred a few times. The chain combines TRBV20-1 with TRBJ2-7; 10 bases are a match to TRBD1. The germline gives CDR1 DFQATT, CDR2 SNEGSKA (reference sequence). The junction had 20 bases not matched to a gene; V was cut back by 4 bases and J by 2 bases. CDR3 length equals 19 residues. In DNA form, the CDR3 reads TGCAGTGCTAAACTCCTACCGGGACAGGGGCCCACTCAAGCCTACGAGCAGTACTTC. Protein product: CSAKLLPGQGPTQAYEQYF.

The V and J genes are TRBV20-1 and TRBJ2-7, with 10 bases that match TRBD2. The junction had 7 bases not matched to a gene; V was cut back by 3 bases and J by 2 bases. The length of the CDR3 is 15 residues. In germline, CDR1 is DFQATT, CDR2 SNEGSKA (reference sequence). This CDR3 reads CSASPSGGGTYEQYF. The DNA for the CDR3 is TGCAGTGCTAGCCCTAGCGGGGGAGGGACCTACGAGCAGTACTTC.

There are a few counts of this clonotype. The chain combines TRBV20-1 with TRBJ1-4; D not resolved. V was trimmed by 0 bases and J by 8 bases, leaving 19 bases between them. The CDR3 is 16 amino acids. Per germline, CDR1 DFQATT and CDR2 SNEGSKA (reference sequence). For the CDR3, the DNA is TGCAGTGCTAGAGATCCTGGCCCGAGGGTTAACGAAAAACTGTTTTTT. This gives the protein CSARDPGPRVNEKLFF.

The chain joins TRBV4-1 to TRBJ2-6; possibly TRBD1 for D (5 bases). This CDR3 has 19 residues. The V end was cut by 1 base, the J end by 0 bases, with 16 bases between. Germline V lookup: CDR1 MGHRA, CDR2 YSYEKL. The CDR3 protein is CASSQAPTVRNSGANVLTF. CDR3 nucleotide sequence: TGCGCCAGCAGCCAAGCTCCGACAGTTAGAAACTCTGGGGCCAACGTCCTGACTTTC.

The chain couples TRBV18 to TRBJ1-5; 7 positions agree with TRBD1. The germline V gene has CDR1 KGHSH and CDR2 LQKENI. This CDR3 is 15 amino acids long. With 1 base clipped from V and 3 bases from J, the junction kept 3 bases outside the gene matches. CDR3 loop: CASSPQTGFNQPQHF. CDR3 nucleotides: TGTGCCAGCTCACCACAGACAGGGTTCAATCAGCCCCAGCATTTT. Complete variable domain (other parts from reference TRBV18 and TRBJ1-5): NAGVMQNPRHLVRRRGQEARLRCSPMKGHSHVYWYRQLPEEGLKFMVYLQKENIIDESGMPKERFSAEFPKEGPSILRIQQVVRGDSAAYFCASSPQTGFNQPQHFGDGTRLSIL.

This clonotype has a count of ten or more. This chain links TRBV6-2 or TRBV6-3 with TRBJ2-1, with 11 bases fitting TRBD2. From germline, CDR1 is MNHEY and CDR2 SVGEGT. The J segment lost 9 bases and the V segment lost 2 bases, leaving 12 bases of the junction unmatched. The CDR3 length is 17 residues. The CDR3 DNA is TGTGCCAGCAGTTACGCAGGTCAACTAGCGGGAGTCTTTGAGCAGTTCTTC. Residues: CASSYAGQLAGVFEQFF.

At least ten counts were recorded for this clonotype. The V call is TRBV11-2, the J call TRBJ2-1, with TRBD2 matching 10 bases. CDR1 is SGHAT, CDR2 FQNNGV, per germline. V was clipped by 3 bases and J by 6 bases; unmatched bases: 5. CDR3 length: 15 residues. This chain's CDR3 is CASSFWTSGGNEQFF. CDR3 bases: TGTGCCAGCAGCTTCTGGACTAGCGGTGGCAATGAGCAGTTCTTC. Together with reference TRBV11-2 and TRBJ2-1, the CDR3 gives the full variable domain: EAGVAQSPRYKIIEKRQSVAFWCNPISGHATLYWYQQILGQGPKLLIQFQNNGVVDDSQLPKDRFSAERLKGVDSTLKIQPAKLEDSAVYLCASSFWTSGGNEQFFGPGTRLTVL.

CDR3 nucleotides: TGTGCCAGCAGCGGACCGCAGGGGGGAGAGACCCAGTACTTC. Translating gives CASSGPQGGETQYF. The gene calls are TRBV5-6 and TRBJ2-5; tentative D call: TRBD1 (7 bases). The germline CDR1 and CDR2 sequences are SGHDT and YYEEEE. The CDR3 is made up of 14 amino acids. V was trimmed by 4 bases and J by 4 bases, leaving 14 bases between them.

This clonotype occurred many times. V usage is TRBV7-9 and J usage is TRBJ2-7, with D uncertain. Trimming pared 6 bases from V and 0 bases from J, leaving 12 bases between. The CDR3 runs 14 residues. The germline CDR1 and CDR2 sequences are SEHNR and FQNEAQ (reference sequence). The CDR3 nucleotides are TGTGCCAGCAGTGTCAGTTCAAGCTCCTACGAGCAGTACTTC. This sequence encodes CASSVSSSSYEQYF.

Remarks on this clonotype: Just one base apart from a much larger clone, this may be a read error. This CDR3 is missing its conserved last phenylalanine or tryptophan, likely due to a read error. This chain joins TRBV28 and TRBJ2-2; 14 positions match TRBD2. V shed 6 bases, J shed 0 bases, and the junction held 6 bases outside the gene matches. This CDR3 has 18 amino acids. The germline CDR1 and CDR2 sequences are MDHEN and SYDVKM. CDR3 sequence reads: CASSETSGRAANTGELFS. The CDR3 DNA is TGTGCCAGCAGCGAGACTAGCGGGAGGGCCGCGAACACCGGGGAGCTGTTTTCT.

The chain uses TRBV27 and TRBJ2-3; 12 bases are shared with TRBD2. Germline CDR1 is MNHEY and CDR2 is SMNVEV (reference sequence). The V gene end was trimmed by 5 bases and the J gene end by 4 bases; junction bases not matched to a gene: 7. This CDR3 comprises 16 residues. The CDR3: CASSLEGLAGPDTQYF. The CDR3 coding sequence is TGTGCCAGCAGTCTTGAAGGACTAGCGGGACCAGATACGCAGTATTTT.

The chain employs TRBV9 and TRBJ2-1; the D is unclear. Germline values: CDR1 SGDLS, CDR2 YYNGEE. This CDR3 spans 15 amino acids. V lost 0 bases and J 7 bases, leaving 14 bases between the germline ends. In DNA form, the CDR3 reads TGTGCCAGCAGCGTAGCTCAAGGGATAGGGAATGAGCAGTTCTTC. Translation gives CASSVAQGIGNEQFF.

This clonotype was counted at least ten times. The CDR3 nucleotides are TGTGCCAGCAGGGCTACCAGCAATCAGCCCCAGCATTTT. It encodes CASRATSNQPQHF. The J gene is TRBJ1-5, the V gene TRBV6-2 or TRBV6-3, with D unresolved. In germline, CDR1 is MNHEY, CDR2 SVGEGT. The ends were cut back, 6 bases at V and 1 base at J, with 7 bases in the middle. The CDR3 loop spans 13 amino acids.

This clonotype was recorded only once. The J gene is TRBJ2-2, the V gene TRBV2, with D unclear. CDR3 length: 13 residues. V dropped 6 bases and J dropped 4 bases, with 9 bases sitting between them. In germline, CDR1 is SNHLY, CDR2 FYNNEI. CDR3 DNA: TGTGCCAGCAGCGATTCGAGCACCGGGGAGCTGTTTTTT. Its translation: CASSDSSTGELFF.

This clonotype occurred many times. The chain uses TRBV3-1 and TRBJ2-3, with 15 bases lining up with TRBD2. The CDR3 extends over 16 amino acids. Germline loops: CDR1 LGHDT, CDR2 YNNKEL (reference sequence). Losses at the gene ends were 4 bases for V and 7 bases for J; bases not matched to a gene: 6. Here the CDR3 DNA reads TGTGCCAGCAGCCTACGAGGACTAGCGGGAGGGAATACGCAGTATTTT. Encoded protein: CASSLRGLAGGNTQYF.

This clonotype was seen a handful of times. This rearrangement joins TRBV12-3 or TRBV12-4 to TRBJ1-5, with D possibly matching TRBD1 (5 bases). Trimming removed 6 bases from V and 3 bases from J, with 15 bases in between. This CDR3 contains 15 residues. CDR3 sequence reads: CASSLGEGPNQPQHF. CDR3 DNA: TGTGCCAGCAGCCTCGGCGAGGGGCCCAATCAGCCCCAGCATTTT.

The V and J genes are TRBV2 and TRBJ1-3, with 8 bases matching TRBD1. V shed 4 bases, J shed 4 bases, and the junction held 12 bases outside the gene matches. This CDR3 has 17 amino acids. Germline loops: CDR1 SNHLY, CDR2 FYNNEI. The CDR3 DNA reads TGTGCCAGCAGTGGTGGACAGGGTAAGATCTACGGAAACACCATATATTTT. Its protein is CASSGGQGKIYGNTIYF.

This clonotype was seen only a few times. The CDR3 protein is CSVGEGQGITEAFF. CDR3 sequence (DNA): TGCAGCGTTGGGGAGGGGCAGGGTATCACTGAAGCTTTCTTT. The gene calls are TRBV29-1 and TRBJ1-1; tentatively, D is TRBD1 (5 bases). This CDR3 has 14 amino acids. Per the germline V gene, CDR1 is SQVTM and CDR2 is ANQGSEA. The ends were cut back, 4 bases at V and 4 bases at J, with 16 bases in the middle.